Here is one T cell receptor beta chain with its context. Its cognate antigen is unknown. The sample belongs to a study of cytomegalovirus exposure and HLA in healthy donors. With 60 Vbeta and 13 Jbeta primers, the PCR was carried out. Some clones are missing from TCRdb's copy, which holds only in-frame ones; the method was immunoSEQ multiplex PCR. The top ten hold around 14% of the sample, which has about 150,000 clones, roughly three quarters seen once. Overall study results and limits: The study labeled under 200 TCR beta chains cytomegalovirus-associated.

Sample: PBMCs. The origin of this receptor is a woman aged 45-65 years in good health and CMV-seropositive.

The chain's CDR3 is CASSLALLAGVYNEQFF. Here the CDR3 DNA reads TGTGCCAGCAGCTTAGCCCTCCTAGCGGGGGTCTACAATGAGCAGTTCTTC. This rearrangement joins TRBV11-2 to TRBJ2-1; 10 bases fit TRBD2. The CDR3 runs 17 residues. Trimming at V came to 1 base and at J to 3 bases, leaving 6 bases not matched to a gene. The germline V gene has CDR1 SGHAT and CDR2 FQNNGV.